The 12 T cell receptor beta chains below come from one sample, sequenced in a study of blood T cell repertoires in COVID-19. Sequencing used immunoSEQ multiplex PCR; TCRdb keeps in-frame clones, though not all of them. This sample has 90,000 to 150,000 clones, with 70% to 90% found just once. The specimen was peripheral blood. The receptors were gathered from a man aged 55 to 70 with acute or convalescent COVID-19.

The chain employs TRBV5-1 and TRBJ2-2; TRBD1 agrees at 9 bases. Unmatched junction bases numbered 9, after V lost 2 bases and J lost 1 base. The CDR3 runs 18 residues. Germline CDR1 SGHRS, CDR2 YFSETQ. CDR3 protein: CASSFQPWDRVNTGELFF. The CDR3 DNA reads TGCGCCAGCAGCTTCCAACCATGGGACAGGGTGAACACCGGGGAGCTGTTTTTT.

The chain employs TRBV7-9 and TRBJ2-3; perhaps TRBD2 as D (6 bases). The CDR3 spans 13 residues. The germline V and J ends were trimmed by 3 bases and 6 bases, with 10 bases remaining between them. CDR1 and CDR2 from the germline V gene are SEHNR and FQNEAQ (reference sequence). The CDR3: CASSFPGGDTQYF. For the CDR3, the DNA is TGTGCCAGCAGCTTCCCCGGAGGGGATACGCAGTATTTT.

This clone has just one count. The V and J genes are TRBV7-2 and TRBJ2-2; 13 nucleotides line up with TRBD2. CDR1 is SGHTA, CDR2 FQGNSA, per germline. V dropped 5 bases and J dropped 7; count of bases not matched to a gene: 7. The CDR3 is 16 amino acids. Here the CDR3 DNA reads TGTGCCAGCAGCAGACTACTAGCGGGAGGGGGCGGGGAGCTGTTTTTT. Encoded protein: CASSRLLAGGGGELFF.

DNA of the CDR3: TGCAGTGCTAGTGAGCCAGATGCCTATGGCTACACCTTC. Its protein is CSASEPDAYGYTF. The chain uses TRBV20-1 and TRBJ1-2, with D unresolved. The CDR3 spans 13 residues. Germline values: CDR1 DFQATT, CDR2 SNEGSKA (reference sequence). V was clipped by 3 bases and J by 4 bases, with 12 bases between them.

The CDR3 loop is CASRPRQDWSYEQYF. CDR3 coding DNA: TGTGCCAGCCGGCCCCGGCAGGACTGGTCCTACGAGCAGTACTTC. The rearrangement links TRBV6-5 to TRBJ2-7; weak D call: TRBD2 (5 bases). V was clipped by 8 bases and J by 1 base, with 18 bases between them. The CDR3 covers 15 residues. Germline CDR1 MNHEY, CDR2 SVGAGI.

J is TRBJ2-1 and V is TRBV27; TRBD2 aligns across 14 bases. The trim removed 3 bases at V and 7 bases at J, leaving 2 bases unmatched. The CDR3 extends over 15 amino acids. CDR1 and CDR2 (germline): MNHEY, SMNVEV (reference sequence). The CDR3 spells CASSFGTSGSNEQFF. As DNA, the CDR3 is TGTGCCAGCAGTTTTGGGACTAGCGGGAGTAATGAGCAGTTCTTC.

This clone has just a few counts. The chain uses TRBV9 and TRBJ2-6; 10 positions match TRBD1. The CDR3 loop spans 18 amino acids. Germline CDR1 SGDLS, CDR2 YYNGEE. The V segment lost 7 bases and the J segment 4 bases; nucleotides outside the gene matches: 14. Here the CDR3 reads CASGLGTGVTGGANVLTF. The CDR3 DNA reads as TGTGCCAGCGGATTGGGGACAGGGGTTACCGGAGGGGCCAACGTCCTGACTTTC.

The chain couples TRBV2 to TRBJ1-5; no clear D. The CDR3 consists of 16 residues. Germline CDR1 reads SNHLY; CDR2 reads FYNNEI. Trimming removed 3 bases at V and 0 bases at J, with 12 bases between. The CDR3 reads CASSEAQAYSNQPQHF. CDR3 DNA sequence: TGTGCCAGCAGTGAGGCCCAGGCTTATAGCAATCAGCCCCAGCATTTT.

This sequence joins TRBV28 and TRBJ2-7; D is possibly TRBD1 (5 bases). The CDR3 consists of 14 residues. CDR1 and CDR2 (germline): MDHEN, SYDVKM. The V gene lost 6 bases and the J gene lost 1 base, with 13 bases spanning the gap. CDR3 sequence: CASSVTTASYEQYF. The CDR3 coding sequence is TGTGCCAGCAGCGTGACGACAGCGTCCTACGAGCAGTACTTC.

This chain links TRBV2 with TRBJ2-5, with D hard to call. The CDR3 spans 13 residues. Germline V lookup: CDR1 SNHLY, CDR2 FYNNEI. The V and J ends lost 3 bases and 1 base respectively, with 6 bases between them. CDR3 sequence (DNA): TGTGCCAGCAGTGATGGCATCCAAGAGACCCAGTACTTC. Encoded protein: CASSDGIQETQYF.

The chain employs TRBV7-3 and TRBJ2-7; TRBD2 might be the D (5 bases). V shed 2 bases and J shed 0 bases, with 8 bases lying between them. Germline loops: CDR1 SGHTA, CDR2 FQGTGA. The CDR3 runs to 14 residues. CDR3: CASSLAGSSYEQYF. The CDR3 coding sequence is TGTGCCAGCAGCTTAGCGGGTTCCTCCTACGAGCAGTACTTC.

V and J are TRBV5-1 and TRBJ2-3; 9 bases agree with TRBD1. The trim removed 4 bases at V and 6 bases at J, leaving 12 bases unmatched. Germline V gives CDR1 SGHRS, CDR2 YFSETQ. The CDR3 sequence is 16 residues long. In DNA, the CDR3 is TGCGCCAGCAGCGGCTGGGACAGGGACGGCGCTGATACGCAGTATTTT. Translating gives CASSGWDRDGADTQYF.